This T cell receptor beta chain originates from a study of T cell repertoires in cytomegalovirus infection (dated by TCRdb to between 2019 and 2020). Concerning the study at large: Donor HLA type was relevant to the analysis, because carriage of CMV infection together with the matching HLA type was indicated by public TCR beta signatures. The paper's findings and limits, for the study overall: Carriers of CMV infection plus the relevant HLA type were discriminated by the cumulative frequency of public TCR beta family members in the study cohort and in an independent roughly 400-donor cohort. The ex vivo response was dominated by HLA-C-restricted CMV-specific TCR beta clonotypes, which also provided the single most frequent clonotype in two of eight donors.

Sequencing relied on an Illumina HiSeq 1500. TCRdb itself trimmed the public reads at Q25 with fastp, ran MiXCR and retained productive beta chains. Identical CDR3 proteins give one entry, which carries the most common genes and DNA. For this sample there are almost 550,000 distinct CDR3 sequences; about 17% appear just once. The leading ten clones occupy 20% to 30% of the sample. CDR1 MDHEN and CDR2 SYDVKM were looked up in the germline V gene. Reading from cysteine to phenylalanine, the CDR3 counts 15 amino acids. Only the CDR3 DNA stays, 45 bases, in frame from base 1. At the junction V is shortened by 6 bases and J by 2 bases; bases outside the gene matches: 7. With regard to this clonotype: Its antigen remains unidentified. Per-base qualities were not stored, and no clone one base away is much larger.

Material for sequencing was CD8+ T cells from PBMCs. The TCR was taken from a human donor in good health (CMV status not recorded). Some clones in this sample may be carry-over from other donors' samples. The rearranged chain carries TRBV28 and TRBJ2-5, with TRBD2 matching 9 junction bases. The CDR3 region: CASSRGLARQETQYF. The nucleotides are TGTGCCAGCAGCCGGGGACTAGCTCGGCAAGAGACCCAGTACTTC.